This T cell receptor (beta chain) was sequenced during a study of long-term antiretroviral therapy in people with HIV. Notes on this clone: Its specificity is not known.

The length of the CDR3 is 14 residues. V was shortened by 1 base and J by 4 bases, with 10 bases between the two germline ends. CDR1 and CDR2 (germline): SGHAT, FQNNGV. The assay, immunoSEQ v3.0, was run at survey level. Generated by immunoSEQ multiplex PCR, the TCRdb table keeps only in-frame clones and is missing some. The sample yields about 48,000 clones, around 80% seen once. The study, taken as a whole, reports: Transplant-donor-level diversity was not reached after ART, though diversity increased.

The V and J genes are TRBV11-2 and TRBJ1-1; D is possibly TRBD1 (6 bases). This receptor was obtained from a woman aged 18-30 years with HIV. The sequenced sample was unsorted PBMCs, obtained 0.8 years after starting antiretroviral therapy. CDR3 sequence: CASSLVTGLTEAFF. The CDR3 bases are TGTGCCAGCAGCTTAGTAACAGGGCTCACTGAAGCTTTCTTT.